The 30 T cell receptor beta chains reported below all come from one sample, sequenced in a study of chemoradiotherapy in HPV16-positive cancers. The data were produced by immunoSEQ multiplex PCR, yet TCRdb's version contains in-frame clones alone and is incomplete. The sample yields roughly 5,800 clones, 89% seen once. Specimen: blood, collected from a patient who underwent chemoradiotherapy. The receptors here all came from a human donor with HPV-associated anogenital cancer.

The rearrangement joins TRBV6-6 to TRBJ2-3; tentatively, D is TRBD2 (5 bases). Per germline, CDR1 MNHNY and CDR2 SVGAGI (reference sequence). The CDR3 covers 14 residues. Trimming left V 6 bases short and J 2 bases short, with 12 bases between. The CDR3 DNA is TGTGCCAGCAGCCTCGGACTGCACACAGATACGCAGTATTTT. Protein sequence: CASSLGLHTDTQYF.

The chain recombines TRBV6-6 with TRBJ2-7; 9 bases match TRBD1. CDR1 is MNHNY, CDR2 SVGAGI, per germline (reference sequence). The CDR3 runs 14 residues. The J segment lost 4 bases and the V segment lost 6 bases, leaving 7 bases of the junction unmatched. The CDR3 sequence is CASSTGTGPYEQYF. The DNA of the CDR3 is TGTGCCAGCAGCACCGGGACAGGGCCTTACGAGCAGTACTTC.

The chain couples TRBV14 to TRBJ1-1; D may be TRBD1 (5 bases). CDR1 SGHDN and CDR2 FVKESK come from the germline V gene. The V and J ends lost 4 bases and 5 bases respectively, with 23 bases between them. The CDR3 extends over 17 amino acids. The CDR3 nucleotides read TGTGCCAGCAGCCCTGCTTTGGGCCGGCCAGGGAGGACTGAAGCTTTCTTT. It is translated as CASSPALGRPGRTEAFF.

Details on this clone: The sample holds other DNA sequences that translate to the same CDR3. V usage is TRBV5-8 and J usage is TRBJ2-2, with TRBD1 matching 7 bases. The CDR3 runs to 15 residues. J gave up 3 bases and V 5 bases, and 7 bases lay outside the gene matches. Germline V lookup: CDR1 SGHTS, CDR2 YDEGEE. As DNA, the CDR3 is TGTGCCAGCAGTGCGACAGGGATTGACACCGGGGAGCTGTTTTTT. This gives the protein CASSATGIDTGELFF. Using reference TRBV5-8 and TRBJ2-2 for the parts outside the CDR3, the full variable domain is EAGVTQSPTHLIKTRGQQATLRCSPISGHTSVYWYQQALGLGLQFLLWYDEGEERNRGNFPPRFSGRQFPNYSSELNVNALELEDSALYLCASSATGIDTGELFFGEGSRLTVL.

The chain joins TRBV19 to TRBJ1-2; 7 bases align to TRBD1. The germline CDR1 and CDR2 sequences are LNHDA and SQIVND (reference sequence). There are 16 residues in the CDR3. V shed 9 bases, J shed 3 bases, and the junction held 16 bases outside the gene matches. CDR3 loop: CASRTGDLRAHYGYTF. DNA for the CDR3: TGTGCCAGCCGCACAGGGGACCTCCGAGCTCACTATGGCTACACCTTC.

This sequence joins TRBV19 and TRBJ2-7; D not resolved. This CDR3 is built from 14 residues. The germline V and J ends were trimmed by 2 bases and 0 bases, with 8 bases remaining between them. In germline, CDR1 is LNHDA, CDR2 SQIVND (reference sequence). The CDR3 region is CASSINAGSYEQYF. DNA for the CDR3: TGTGCCAGTAGTATAAATGCAGGCTCCTACGAGCAGTACTTC.

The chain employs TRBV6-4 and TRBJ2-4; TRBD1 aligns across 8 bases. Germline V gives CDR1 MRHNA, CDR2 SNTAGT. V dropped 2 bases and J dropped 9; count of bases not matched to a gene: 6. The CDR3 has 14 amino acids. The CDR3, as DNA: TGTGCCAGCAGTGACGGACAGGGCGGCGGCATTCAGTACTTC. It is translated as CASSDGQGGGIQYF.

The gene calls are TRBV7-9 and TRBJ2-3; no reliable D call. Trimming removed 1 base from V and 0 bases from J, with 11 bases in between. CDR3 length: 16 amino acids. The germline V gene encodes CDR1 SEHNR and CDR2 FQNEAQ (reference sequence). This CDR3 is CASSLGVGTSTDTQYF. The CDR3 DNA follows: TGTGCCAGCAGCTTAGGAGTCGGAACTAGCACAGATACGCAGTATTTT.

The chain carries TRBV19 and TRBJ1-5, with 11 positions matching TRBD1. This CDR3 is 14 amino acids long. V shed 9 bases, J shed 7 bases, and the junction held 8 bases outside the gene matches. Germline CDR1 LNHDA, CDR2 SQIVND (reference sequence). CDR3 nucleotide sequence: TGTGCCAGCGAGTGGACAGGGGGCACCCAGCCCCAGCATTTT. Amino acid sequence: CASEWTGGTQPQHF. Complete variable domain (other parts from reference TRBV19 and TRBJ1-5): DGGITQSPKYLFRKEGQNVTLSCEQNLNHDAMYWYRQDPGQGLRLIYYSQIVNDFQKGDIAEGYSVSREKKESFPLTVTSAQKNPTAFYLCASEWTGGTQPQHFGDGTRLSIL.

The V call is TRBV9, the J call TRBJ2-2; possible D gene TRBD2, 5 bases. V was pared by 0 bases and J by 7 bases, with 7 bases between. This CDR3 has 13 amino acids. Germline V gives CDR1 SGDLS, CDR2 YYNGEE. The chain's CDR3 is CASSVDGVGELFF. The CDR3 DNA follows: TGTGCCAGCAGCGTAGACGGGGTCGGGGAGCTGTTTTTT.

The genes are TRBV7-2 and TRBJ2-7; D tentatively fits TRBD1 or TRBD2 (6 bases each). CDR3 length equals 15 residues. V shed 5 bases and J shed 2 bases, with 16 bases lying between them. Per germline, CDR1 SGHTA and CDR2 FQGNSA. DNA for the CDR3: TGTGCCAGCAGCCAAAGGACCGGGGGCACCTACGAGCAGTACTTC. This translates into CASSQRTGGTYEQYF.

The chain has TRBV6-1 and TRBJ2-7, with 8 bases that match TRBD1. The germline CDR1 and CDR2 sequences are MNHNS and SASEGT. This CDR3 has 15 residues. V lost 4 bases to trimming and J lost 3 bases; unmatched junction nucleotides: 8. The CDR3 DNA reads TGTGCCAGCAGTGCCGCGGACAGGGTCGGCTACGAGCAGTACTTC. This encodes CASSAADRVGYEQYF.

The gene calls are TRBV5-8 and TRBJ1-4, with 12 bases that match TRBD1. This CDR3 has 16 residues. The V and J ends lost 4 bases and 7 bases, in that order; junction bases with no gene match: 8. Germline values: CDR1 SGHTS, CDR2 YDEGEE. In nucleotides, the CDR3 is TGTGCCAGCAGCAGGGGACAGGGGGCCGTAACTGAAAAACTGTTTTTT. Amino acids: CASSRGQGAVTEKLFF.

The CDR3 DNA reads as TGTGCCAGCAGCCTCGCTGGCAGGACCCATTCACCCCTCCACTTT. Its translation is CASSLAGRTHSPLHF. The chain uses TRBV7-2 and TRBJ1-6; D ambiguous. The CDR3 contains 15 residues. V lost 5 bases, J lost 8 bases, and 16 bases lay in between. Germline CDR1 reads SGHTA; CDR2 reads FQGNSA. Filled out from reference TRBV7-2 and TRBJ1-6, the complete variable domain reads GAGVSQSPSNKVTEKGKDVELRCDPISGHTALYWYRQSLGQGLEFLIYFQGNSAPDKSGLPSDRFSAERTGGSVSTLTIQRTQQEDSAVYLCASSLAGRTHSPLHFGNGTRLTVT.

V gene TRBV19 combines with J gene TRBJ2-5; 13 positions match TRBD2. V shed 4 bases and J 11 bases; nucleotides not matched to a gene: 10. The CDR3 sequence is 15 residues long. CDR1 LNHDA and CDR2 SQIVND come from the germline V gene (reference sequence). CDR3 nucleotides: TGTGCCAGTAGTAGCACCACTAGCGGGGGGGCCAAGCAGTACTTC. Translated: CASSSTTSGGAKQYF.

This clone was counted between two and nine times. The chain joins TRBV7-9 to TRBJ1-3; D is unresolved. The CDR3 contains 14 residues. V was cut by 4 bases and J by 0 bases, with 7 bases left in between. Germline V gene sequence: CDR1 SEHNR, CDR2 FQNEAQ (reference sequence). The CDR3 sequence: CASSYTDSGNTIYF. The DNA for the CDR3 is TGTGCCAGCAGCTATACAGACTCTGGAAACACCATATATTTT.

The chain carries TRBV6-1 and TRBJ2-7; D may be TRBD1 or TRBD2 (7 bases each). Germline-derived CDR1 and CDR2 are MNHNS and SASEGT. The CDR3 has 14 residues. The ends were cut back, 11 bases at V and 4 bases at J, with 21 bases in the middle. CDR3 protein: CAAQGREKVYEQYF. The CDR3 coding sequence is TGTGCCGCACAGGGGCGGGAGAAAGTTTACGAGCAGTACTTC.

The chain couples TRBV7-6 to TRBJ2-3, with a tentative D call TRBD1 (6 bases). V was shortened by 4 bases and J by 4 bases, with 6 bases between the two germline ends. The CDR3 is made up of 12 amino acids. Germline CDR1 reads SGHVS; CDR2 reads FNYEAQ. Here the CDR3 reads CASSSGADTQYF. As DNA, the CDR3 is TGTGCCAGCAGCTCAGGGGCAGATACGCAGTATTTT.

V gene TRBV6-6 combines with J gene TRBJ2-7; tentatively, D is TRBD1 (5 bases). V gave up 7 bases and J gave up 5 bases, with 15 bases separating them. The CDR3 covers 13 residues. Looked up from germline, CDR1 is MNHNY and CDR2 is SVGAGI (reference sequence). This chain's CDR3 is CASKAQGVNEQYF. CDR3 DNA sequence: TGTGCCAGCAAGGCCCAAGGGGTAAACGAGCAGTACTTC.

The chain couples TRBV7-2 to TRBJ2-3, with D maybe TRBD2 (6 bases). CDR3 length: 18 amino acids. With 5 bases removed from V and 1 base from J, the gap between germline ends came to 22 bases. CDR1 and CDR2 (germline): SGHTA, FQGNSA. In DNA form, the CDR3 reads TGTGCCAGCAGCCATGATCTCCCCTTGTCTAGCGGCACAGATACGCAGTATTTT. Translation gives CASSHDLPLSSGTDTQYF.

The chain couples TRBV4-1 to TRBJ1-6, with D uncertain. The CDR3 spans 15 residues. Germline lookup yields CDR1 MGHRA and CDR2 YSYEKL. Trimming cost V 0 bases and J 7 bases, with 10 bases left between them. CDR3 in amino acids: CASSQDYSWNSPLHF. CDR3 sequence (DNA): TGCGCCAGCAGCCAAGATTACAGTTGGAATTCACCCCTCCACTTT.

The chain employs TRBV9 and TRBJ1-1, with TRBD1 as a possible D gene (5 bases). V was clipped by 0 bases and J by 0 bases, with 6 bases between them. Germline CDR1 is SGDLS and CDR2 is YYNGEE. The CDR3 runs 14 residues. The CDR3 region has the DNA TGTGCCAGCAGCGTAGGGACAATGAACACTGAAGCTTTCTTT. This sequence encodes CASSVGTMNTEAFF. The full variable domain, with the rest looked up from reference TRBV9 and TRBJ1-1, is DSGVTQTPKHLITATGQRVTLRCSPRSGDLSVYWYQQSLDQGLQFLIQYYNGEERAKGNILERFSAQQFPDLHSELNLSSLELGDSALYFCASSVGTMNTEAFFGQGTRLTVV.

CDR3 amino acids: CASSRDRDYGYTF. CDR3 nucleotides: TGTGCCAGTAGTAGGGACAGGGACTATGGCTACACCTTC. The chain employs TRBV19 and TRBJ1-2; 9 bases map to TRBD1. The germline V gene has CDR1 LNHDA and CDR2 SQIVND (reference sequence). The CDR3 covers 13 residues. V dropped 4 bases and J dropped 3; count of bases not matched to a gene: 0.

CDR3 protein: CASSWGLMNTEAFF. The DNA for the CDR3 is TGTGCCAGCAGCTGGGGACTCATGAACACTGAAGCTTTCTTT. The chain links TRBV5-4 to TRBJ1-1; D is perhaps TRBD1 (5 bases). V lost 3 bases to trimming and J lost 0 bases, with 9 bases between them. This CDR3 spans 14 amino acids. Germline V gene data show CDR1 as SGHNT and CDR2 as YYREEE (reference sequence).

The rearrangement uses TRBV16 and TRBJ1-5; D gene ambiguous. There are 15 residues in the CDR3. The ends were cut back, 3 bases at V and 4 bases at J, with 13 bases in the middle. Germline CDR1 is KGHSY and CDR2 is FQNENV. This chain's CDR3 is CASSHPSWVNQPQHF. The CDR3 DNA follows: TGTGCCAGCAGCCACCCCTCGTGGGTGAATCAGCCCCAGCATTTT. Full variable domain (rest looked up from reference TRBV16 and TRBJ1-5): GEEVAQTPKHLVRGEGQKAKLYCAPIKGHSYVFWYQQVLKNEFKFLISFQNENVFDETGMPKERFSAKCLPNSPCSLEIQATKLEDSAVYFCASSHPSWVNQPQHFGDGTRLSIL.

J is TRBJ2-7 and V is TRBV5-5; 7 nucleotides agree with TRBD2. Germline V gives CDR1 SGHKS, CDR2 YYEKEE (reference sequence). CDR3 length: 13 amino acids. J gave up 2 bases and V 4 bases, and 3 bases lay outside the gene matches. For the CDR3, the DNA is TGTGCCAGCAGCCGGGAGGCTACCTACGAGCAGTACTTC. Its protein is CASSREATYEQYF.

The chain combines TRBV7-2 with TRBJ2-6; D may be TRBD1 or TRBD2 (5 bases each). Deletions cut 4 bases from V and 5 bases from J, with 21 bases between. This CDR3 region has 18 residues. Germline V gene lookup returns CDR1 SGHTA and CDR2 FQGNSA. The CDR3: CASSSPGRRQSRANVLTF. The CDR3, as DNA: TGTGCCAGCAGCTCCCCAGGGAGACGACAAAGTCGGGCCAACGTCCTGACTTTC.

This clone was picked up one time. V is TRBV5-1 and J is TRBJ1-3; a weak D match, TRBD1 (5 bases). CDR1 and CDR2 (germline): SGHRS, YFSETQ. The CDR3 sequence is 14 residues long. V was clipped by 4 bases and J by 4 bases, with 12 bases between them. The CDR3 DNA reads TGCGCCAGCAGCCTACCGGGGGAAGGAAACACCATATATTTT. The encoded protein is CASSLPGEGNTIYF.

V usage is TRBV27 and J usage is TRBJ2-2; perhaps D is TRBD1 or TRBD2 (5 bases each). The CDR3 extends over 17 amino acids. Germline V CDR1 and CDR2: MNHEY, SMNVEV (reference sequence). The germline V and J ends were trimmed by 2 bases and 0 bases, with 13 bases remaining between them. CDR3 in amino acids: CASSLDRGRANTGELFF. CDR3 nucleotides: TGTGCCAGCAGTTTAGATCGGGGCAGGGCGAACACCGGGGAGCTGTTTTTT.

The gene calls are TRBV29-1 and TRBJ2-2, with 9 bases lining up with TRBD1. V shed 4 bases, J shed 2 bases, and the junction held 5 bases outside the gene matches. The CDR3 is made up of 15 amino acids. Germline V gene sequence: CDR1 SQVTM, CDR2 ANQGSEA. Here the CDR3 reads CSVGGTGGNTGELFF. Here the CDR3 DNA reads TGCAGCGTTGGAGGAACAGGGGGCAACACCGGGGAGCTGTTTTTT.